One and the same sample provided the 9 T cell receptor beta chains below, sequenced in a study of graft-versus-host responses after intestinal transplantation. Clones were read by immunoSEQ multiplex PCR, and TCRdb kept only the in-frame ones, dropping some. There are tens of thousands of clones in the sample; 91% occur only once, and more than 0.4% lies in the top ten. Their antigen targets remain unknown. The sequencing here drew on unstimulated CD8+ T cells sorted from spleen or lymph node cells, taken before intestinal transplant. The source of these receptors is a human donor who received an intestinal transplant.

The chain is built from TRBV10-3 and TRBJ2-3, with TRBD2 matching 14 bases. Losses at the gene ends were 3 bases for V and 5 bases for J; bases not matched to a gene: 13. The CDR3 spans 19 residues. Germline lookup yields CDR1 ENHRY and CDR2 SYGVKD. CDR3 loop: CAISDPTGGTSGSLDTQYF. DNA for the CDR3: TGTGCCATCAGTGACCCAACCGGAGGGACTAGCGGGAGTTTAGATACGCAGTATTTT.

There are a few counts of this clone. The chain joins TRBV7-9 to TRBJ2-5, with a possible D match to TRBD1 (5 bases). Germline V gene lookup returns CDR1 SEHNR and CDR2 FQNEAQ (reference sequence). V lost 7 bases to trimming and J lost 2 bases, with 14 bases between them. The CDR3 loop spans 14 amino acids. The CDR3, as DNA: TGTGCCAGCAACCGAGGCACAGGACAAGAGACCCAGTACTTC. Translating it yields CASNRGTGQETQYF. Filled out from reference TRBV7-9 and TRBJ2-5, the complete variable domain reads DTGVSQNPRHKITKRGQNVTFRCDPISEHNRLYWYRQTLGQGPEFLTYFQNEAQLEKSRLLSDRFSAERPKGSFSTLEIQRTEQGDSAMYLCASNRGTGQETQYFGPGTRLLVL.

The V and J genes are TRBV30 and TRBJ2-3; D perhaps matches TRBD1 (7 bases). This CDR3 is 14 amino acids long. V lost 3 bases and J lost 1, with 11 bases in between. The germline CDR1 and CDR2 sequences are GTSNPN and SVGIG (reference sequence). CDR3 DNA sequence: TGTGCCTGGAGGGAGGGGGCTGGCACAGATACGCAGTATTTT. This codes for CAWREGAGTDTQYF. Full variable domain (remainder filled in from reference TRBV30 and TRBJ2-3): SQTIHQWPATLVQPVGSPLSLECTVEGTSNPNLYWYRQAAGRGLQLLFYSVGIGQISSEVPQNLSASRPQDRQFILSSKKLLLSDSGFYLCAWREGAGTDTQYFGPGTRLTVL.

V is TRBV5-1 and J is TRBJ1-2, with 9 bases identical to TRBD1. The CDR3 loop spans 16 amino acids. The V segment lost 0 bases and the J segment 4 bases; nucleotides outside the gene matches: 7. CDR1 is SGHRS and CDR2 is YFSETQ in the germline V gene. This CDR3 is CASSLVGDRASYGYTF. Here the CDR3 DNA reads TGCGCCAGCAGCTTGGTTGGGGACAGGGCGAGCTATGGCTACACCTTC.

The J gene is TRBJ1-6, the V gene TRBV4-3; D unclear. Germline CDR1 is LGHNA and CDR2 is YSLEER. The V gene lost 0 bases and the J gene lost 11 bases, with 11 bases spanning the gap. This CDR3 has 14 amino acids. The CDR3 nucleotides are TGCGCCAGCAGCCAAGATACGTTCAGTCCACCCCTCCACTTT. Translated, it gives CASSQDTFSPPLHF.

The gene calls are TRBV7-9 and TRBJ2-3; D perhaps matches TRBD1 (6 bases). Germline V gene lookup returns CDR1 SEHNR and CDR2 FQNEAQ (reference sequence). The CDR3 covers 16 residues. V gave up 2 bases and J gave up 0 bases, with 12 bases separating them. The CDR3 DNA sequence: TGTGCCAGCAGCTTACCACAGGGTTATAGCACAGATACGCAGTATTTT. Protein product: CASSLPQGYSTDTQYF.

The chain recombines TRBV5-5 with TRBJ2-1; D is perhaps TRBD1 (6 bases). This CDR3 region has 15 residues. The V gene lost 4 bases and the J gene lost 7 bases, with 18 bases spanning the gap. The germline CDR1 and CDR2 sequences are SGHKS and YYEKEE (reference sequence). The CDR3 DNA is TGTGCCAGCAGCCGGGGCTCAGGGGCAGGGAATGAGCAGTTCTTC. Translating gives CASSRGSGAGNEQFF.

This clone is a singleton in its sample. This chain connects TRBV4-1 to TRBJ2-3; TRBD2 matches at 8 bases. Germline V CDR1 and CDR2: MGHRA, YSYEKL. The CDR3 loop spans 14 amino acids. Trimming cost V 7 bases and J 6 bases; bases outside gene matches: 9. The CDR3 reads CASTLSGKGDTQYF. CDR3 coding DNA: TGCGCCAGCACCCTTAGCGGGAAGGGGGATACGCAGTATTTT.

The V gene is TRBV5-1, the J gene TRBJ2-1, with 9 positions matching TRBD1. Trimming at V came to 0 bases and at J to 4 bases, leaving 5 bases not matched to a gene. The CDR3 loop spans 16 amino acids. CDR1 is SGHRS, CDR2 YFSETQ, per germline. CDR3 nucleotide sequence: TGCGCCAGCAGCTTGGGTACAGGGGGCTCGTACAATGAGCAGTTCTTC. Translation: CASSLGTGGSYNEQFF.